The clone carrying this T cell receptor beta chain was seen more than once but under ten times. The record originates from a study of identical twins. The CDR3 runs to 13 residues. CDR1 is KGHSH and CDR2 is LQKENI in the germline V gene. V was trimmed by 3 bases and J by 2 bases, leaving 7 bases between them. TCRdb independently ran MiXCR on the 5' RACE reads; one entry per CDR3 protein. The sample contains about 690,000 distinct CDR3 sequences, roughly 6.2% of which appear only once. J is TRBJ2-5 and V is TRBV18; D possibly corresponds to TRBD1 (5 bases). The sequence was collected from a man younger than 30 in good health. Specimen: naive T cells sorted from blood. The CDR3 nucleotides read TGTGCCAGCTCACCCAGACAGCAAGAGACCCAGTACTTC. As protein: CASSPRQQETQYF. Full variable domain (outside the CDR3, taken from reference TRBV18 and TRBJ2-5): NAGVMQNPRHLVRRRGQEARLRCSPMKGHSHVYWYRQLPEEGLKFMVYLQKENIIDESGMPKERFSAEFPKEGPSILRIQQVVRGDSAAYFCASSPRQQETQYFGPGTRLLVL.